This TCR beta chain is from a study of T cells in Graves' hyperthyroidism and ophthalmopathy. This clonotype was counted at least ten times. Stability of Graves' hyperthyroidism was defined as absent ophthalmopathy progression within 18 months. Patients showing uncontrolled infection, other autoimmune disease, pregnancy or lactation were ineligible. The CDR3 spans 15 residues. Germline V gene sequence: CDR1 SGHVS, CDR2 FQNEAQ. Trimming stripped 5 bases from V and 5 bases from J, with 18 bases between. RNA transcripts gave rise to amplified TCR beta CDR3 regions. An initial round of RT-PCR targeting the TCR CDR3 relied on the HTBI primer set. TCRdb reprocessed the multiplex PCR reads via MiXCR and lists one record per CDR3 protein. The sample carries nearly 750,000 distinct CDR3 sequences, 35% recorded once.

The sample taken for sequencing was blood. The clonotype was recovered from a woman aged 40 to 50 with Graves' hyperthyroidism. The chain joins TRBV7-8 to TRBJ2-5; D may be TRBD2 (5 bases). CDR3: CASSPEAQRRETQYF. CDR3 DNA sequence: TGTGCCAGCAGCCCAGAGGCACAGCGGCGGGAGACCCAGTACTTC.